This entry is about one T cell receptor beta chain. Its antigen remains unknown. The germline CDR1 and CDR2 sequences are SQVTM and ANQGSEA. Trimming took 4 bases from V and 7 from J; bases not matched to a gene: 5. The CDR3 is 13 residues long. Preparation of TCR beta libraries was done by quantitative 5'-RACE with molecular barcodes. TCRdb used MiXCR to reprocess the 5' RACE reads, holding one entry per CDR3 protein. Seen here are roughly 220,000 distinct CDR3 sequences, 18% observed once, and the top ten hold roughly 42%. This sample is drawn from a study of CD8 T cells in ankylosing spondylitis. General study results and limits: Past research had described some motif variants in reactive arthritis synovial fluid and blood. Disease-linked clones reportedly concentrated significantly in matched ankylosing spondylitis synovial fluid. Disease-linked clones bore a CD8+ phenotype, appearing relatively rarely in peripheral blood. What seemed typical of ankylosing spondylitis blood was a TCR beta motif built from several highly homologous variants.

The V call is TRBV29-1, the J call TRBJ2-5, with 11 nucleotides matching TRBD2. The TCR originated in a male donor with ankylosing spondylitis. Specimen: blood, either unsorted or a sorted T cell fraction (not recorded which). The CDR3 nucleotides are TGCAGCGTTGGGGGACTAGCGGAAGGGACCCAGTACTTC. Its translation: CSVGGLAEGTQYF.